The clone carrying this TCR beta chain came up a few times. This record belongs to a study of blood T cell repertoires in COVID-19. Study-level background: Samples of COVID-19 (acute and convalescent) were obtained from the United States, Italy and Spain. Nucleic acid was either cDNA or gDNA, and it came from T cells, B-cell-depleted T cells, or PBMCs.

This CDR3 has 14 amino acids. CDR1 and CDR2 from the germline V gene are SQVTM and ANQGSEA. The junction had 4 bases not matched to a gene; V was cut back by 4 bases and J by 3 bases. As handled by the study authors: How many nucleated cells were present was estimated from reference gene primer amplification. The repertoire was sequenced with immunoSEQ multiplex PCR; TCRdb's copy has only in-frame clones and lacks some. V and J calls and clone size are copied from that table; D and trimming were computed from the DNA. Among 55,000 to 90,000 clones listed, about 88% were seen once. The clonotype was recovered from a man in his 70s with active COVID-19. The chain combines TRBV29-1 with TRBJ2-1, with 9 positions matching TRBD2. The material sequenced was peripheral blood. CDR3 in DNA: TGCAGCGTTGTCGCACTAGCGGGCTACAATGAGCAGTTCTTC. As protein: CSVVALAGYNEQFF.